The present T cell receptor (beta chain) was sequenced within a study of cytomegalovirus exposure and HLA in healthy donors. The PCR made use of 60 Vbeta and 13 Jbeta primers. Data came from immunoSEQ multiplex PCR; TCRdb stores just in-frame clones and leaves some out. The table shows fewer than 120,000 clones, with less than 85% occurring only once. This CDR3 spans 15 amino acids. In germline, CDR1 is SNHLY, CDR2 FYNNEI. J lost 5 bases, V lost 6 bases, and 10 bases had no gene match. This receptor was identified in a man under 40 in good health and CMV-seropositive. Sequenced sample: PBMCs. This chain joins TRBV2 and TRBJ2-5; 9 bases fit TRBD2. The CDR3 bases are TGTGCCAGCAGAGACTTAGCGGGGGCCGGGGAGACCCAGTACTTC. Translating it yields CASRDLAGAGETQYF.